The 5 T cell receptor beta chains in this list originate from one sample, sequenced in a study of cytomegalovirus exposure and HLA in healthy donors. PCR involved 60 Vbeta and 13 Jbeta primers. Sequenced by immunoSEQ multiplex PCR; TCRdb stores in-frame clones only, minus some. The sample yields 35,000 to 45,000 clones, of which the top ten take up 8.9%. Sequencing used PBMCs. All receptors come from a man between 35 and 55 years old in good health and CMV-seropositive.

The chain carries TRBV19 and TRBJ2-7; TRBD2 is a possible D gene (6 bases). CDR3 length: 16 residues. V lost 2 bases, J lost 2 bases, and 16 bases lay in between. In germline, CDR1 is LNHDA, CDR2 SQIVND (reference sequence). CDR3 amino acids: CASSIRRDTSPYEQYF. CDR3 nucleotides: TGTGCCAGTAGTATAAGGCGGGATACGTCCCCCTACGAGCAGTACTTC.

The CDR3 protein is CAISDGTGGVLYEQFF. The CDR3 bases are TGTGCCATCAGCGATGGGACAGGGGGCGTTCTTTATGAGCAGTTCTTC. The chain combines TRBV10-3 with TRBJ2-1; 12 bases map to TRBD1. The CDR3 is 16 amino acids. CDR1 is ENHRY and CDR2 is SYGVKD in the germline V gene. V dropped 6 bases and J dropped 8; count of bases not matched to a gene: 11.

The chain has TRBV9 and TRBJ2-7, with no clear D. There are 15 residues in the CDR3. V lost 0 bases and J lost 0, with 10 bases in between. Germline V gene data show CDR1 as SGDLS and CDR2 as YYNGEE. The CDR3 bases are TGTGCCAGCAGCGTAGGCCTCCTGAGCTCCTACGAGCAGTACTTC. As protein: CASSVGLLSSYEQYF. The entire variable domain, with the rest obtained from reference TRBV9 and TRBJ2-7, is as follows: DSGVTQTPKHLITATGQRVTLRCSPRSGDLSVYWYQQSLDQGLQFLIQYYNGEERAKGNILERFSAQQFPDLHSELNLSSLELGDSALYFCASSVGLLSSYEQYFGPGTRLTVT.

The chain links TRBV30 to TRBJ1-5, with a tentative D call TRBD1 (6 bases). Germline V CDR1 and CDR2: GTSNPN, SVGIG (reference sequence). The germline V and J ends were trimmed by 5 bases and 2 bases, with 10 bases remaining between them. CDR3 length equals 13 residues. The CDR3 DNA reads TGTGCCTGGGGACAGAAGGGCAATCAGCCCCAGCATTTT. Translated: CAWGQKGNQPQHF.

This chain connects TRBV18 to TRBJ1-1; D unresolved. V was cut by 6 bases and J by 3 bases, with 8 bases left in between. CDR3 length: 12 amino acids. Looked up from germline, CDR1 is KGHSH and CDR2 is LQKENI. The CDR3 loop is CASSTRYTEAFF. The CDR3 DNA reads TGTGCCAGCTCGACTCGGTACACTGAAGCTTTCTTT.